The subject of this entry is one T cell receptor (beta chain). No cognate antigen has been identified for it. The input lacks base qualities; no much larger clone sits a single base away. Libraries were built with the immunoSEQ multiplex PCR assay. A mixture of 60 forward primers for TCR Vbeta segments and 13 reverse primers for TCR Jbeta segments was used in the multiplex PCR. A multiplex PCR assay on genomic DNA amplified the CDR3 region of rearranged TCR beta genes. The amplified TCR beta libraries were sequenced on the Illumina HiSeq System as 87-base-pair reads. As for the original processing: A later analysis tallied roughly 78 million unique TCR beta chains across the approximately 670 repertoires, and some 12 million of those chains were shared by two or more donors. A nearest-neighbor algorithm error-corrected the raw reads and collapsed the reads into unique sequences, merging closely related sequences to remove PCR and sequencing errors. CDR3 sequences were aligned to IMGT reference sequences to assign V, D and J gene segments. For a sequence to be retained, a match of at least six nucleotides was required to both a V gene segment and a J gene segment. Rearrangements were classified as productive when the CDR3 lacked stop codons and remained in frame with V and J, and all other rearrangements were classified as non-productive. CDR3 was defined by IMGT convention, running from the second conserved V-encoded cysteine to the conserved J-encoded phenylalanine. The earlier analysis of 500 to 600 of the donors excluded sequences that lacked an unambiguous match to a single V gene segment. In an earlier analysis of approximately 590 of the donors, a V segment was called functional when productive rearrangements were above 56.7%, and segregating when the standard deviation between donors exceeded 5%. A statistical classification framework was developed to diagnose cytomegalovirus status using the catalog of TCR beta chain sequences. In a later analysis, TCR nucleotide sequences were compared against IMGT/GENE-DB human TR gene sequences so that V and J genes could be assigned. The TCRdist pipeline was used in a later analysis to assign CDR3 sequences and most-parsimonious VDJ recombination scenarios. In a later analysis, every TCR beta chain was defined by the combination of its CDR3 amino acid sequence and its V-gene family, and reads without a unique V-gene family were dropped. To address suspected cross-contamination and a sequencing artifact, a later analysis removed 592 highly shared, low-generation-probability nucleotide sequences. In a later analysis, a clonal expansion index for each public chain was calculated from normalized within-repertoire ranks of inferred template counts. A later analysis computed generation probabilities with a VDJ recombination model fitted to out-of-frame rearrangements, and checked the results against IGoR. In a later analysis, TCR-TCR, TCR-HLA and TCR-CMV co-occurrence was scored with hypergeometric tests, and a repertoire-size bias correction was applied to TCR pairs. False discovery rates were estimated in a later analysis by permuting HLA or CMV assignments 20 times. In a later analysis, co-occurring TCRs were grouped using DBSCAN, and TCRdist sequence similarity was added for clustering within HLA-allele-positive subsets. Repertoires with fewer than 30,000 or more than 120,000 public chains, plus five repertoires with anomalous nucleotide sharing, were excluded from co-occurrence clustering. The clones in this table, taken by TCRdb from immuneACCESS, are in-frame only. Not every clone is retained; where verified, under half of the shortfall comes from an unresolved V gene, and the cause of the rest is unknown. That table supplies the V and J calls and clone size; D and trimming were determined from the DNA. Present in this sample are 20,000 to 30,000 clones, roughly three quarters of which were seen just once. The top ten clones comprise about 4.5% of the sample.

In total, 666 healthy bone marrow donors made up the cohort. At the time of sampling, every cohort member was nominally healthy, though immune exposures that went unrecorded were likely present. The donor was CMV seronegative and was included in the group of over 300 seronegative cohort members. A peripheral blood sample was provided by each donor, and peripheral blood mononuclear cells were used for TCR beta sequencing. Genomic DNA extraction from the blood cell samples was performed with the Qiagen DNeasy Blood Extraction Kit. This record comes from a study of cytomegalovirus exposure and HLA in healthy donors (dated by TCRdb to about 2017). Regarding the study in general: According to an earlier analysis of 587 of the donors, roughly 180 million T cells yielded some 120 million unique TCR beta sequences and approximately 300 Gb of sequence data. A separate validation cohort of approximately 130 different subjects was used in addition to the roughly 700-subject first cohort. Rather than using new phenotypic data, the later analysis identified candidate immune exposures from TCR beta sequences and from how often those sequences occurred across donors. An early release covering more than 500 HLA-typed donors comprised approximately 290 gigabases of sequencing data and 85 million to 100 million unique TCR sequences. HLA typing included class I and class II loci at four-digit resolution. Among around 400 genotyped donors of the cohort, an average of about 220,000 unique TCR beta nucleotide sequences was sequenced per donor, of which about 19% were non-productive. The number of typed donors differed by locus: 629-630 for A, B, C, DRB1 and DQB1; approximately 520 for DQA1; 606 for DPA1; and around 450 for DPB1. An earlier analysis of some 600 of the donors applied high-throughput TCR beta sequencing to assess whether each TCR beta V gene segment acted as functional or pseudogenic. The genetic ancestry cluster associated with self-reported Caucasian donors included about four fifths of the 350 to 500 genotyped donors. Every repertoire in the discovery cohort had been generated on one and the same sequencing platform. To study patterns of TCR occurrence, a later analysis re-analyzed previously published TCR beta repertoires from 666 donors and added high-resolution HLA genotyping. Roughly five DR-DQ haplotypes were treated as single units for association and clustering because of strong linkage in the cohort. Alongside the repertoire data, information on donor age, sex, ethnicity and CMV serostatus was compiled. A later genetic analysis used genome-wide SNP genotypes for about 65% of the roughly 700 donors, treating that subset as a discovery cohort. The study aimed to test whether signatures of past pathogen exposure could be identified by cataloging public T cell receptors. The study used immunosequencing to profile the T cell repertoires of about 670 subjects and linked those repertoires to cytomegalovirus serostatus. To predict cytomegalovirus infection status, the study brought together high-throughput TCR immunosequencing, statistical association of individual TCRs with disease status, and machine learning. On the study overall, not on this receptor specifically: A later genetic analysis associated a missense DCLRE1C variant with V-gene and J-gene trimming of TCR beta chains, and an independent cohort replicated the association. A later analysis found that TCR association rates varied across HLA loci, with DRB1 alleles showing the most associated TCRs and HLA-C alleles the fewest. Linkage disequilibrium might explain the correlated functional status among segregating V segments, but an unknown experimental factor could not be ruled out. A later genetic analysis reported fewer N-insertions in productive TCRs among donors in an Asian-associated ancestry cluster than the roughly 700-donor mean. Because HLA typing was missing for some donors at each locus, association tests included only the typed subset. A later analysis found that HLA-associated TCR beta chains were more clonally expanded and had lower generation probabilities than equally common non-associated chains. The sequencing pipeline was judged likely to have produced a cluster of highly shared sequence variants as a technical artifact. In vitro tests confirmed that three of the cytomegalovirus-associated TCR beta chains recognize cytomegalovirus antigens. A further reported finding was that TCR beta sequences accurately predicted the HLA-A and HLA-B alleles for most subjects in the first cohort. A later analysis reported that several top co-occurrence clusters appeared linked to parvovirus B19, influenza, CMV and Epstein-Barr virus. In both the original and validation cohorts, the classifier was reported to diagnose cytomegalovirus status with high specificity and sensitivity. In an earlier analysis of more than 450 of the donors, most TCR beta V segments were observed in productive rearrangements about 87% or about 30% of the time, broadly matching IMGT annotations. Most TCR sequences were observed very rarely across donors, whereas some public TCRs were present in many individuals. Presence/absence analyses assumed roughly uniform sequencing depth across donors, an assumption that may not hold. A later analysis associated roughly 17,000 TCR beta sequences with specific HLA alleles at a false discovery rate of 0.05. CMV serostatus was the only immune exposure information available for the cohort. When HLA alleles, especially DR and DQ, strongly co-occurred, TCR associations were difficult to assign to individual alleles. In this cohort, only TCR beta chains were sequenced, and detectable features were limited by the absence of alpha or paired-chain data. Because counts were too low, seventeen rarely observed V segments, including chromosome 9 orphons, were left out of the earlier analysis of some 600 of the donors. In a later analysis, most CMV-associated TCR beta chains were found to appear HLA-restricted, with HLA associations seemingly driven largely by CMV exposure. The study gave a list of some 150 TCR beta chains associated with cytomegalovirus. It was suggested by the authors that the approach could potentially be generalized to other disease states and immunological phenotypes.

This TCR was recovered from a male donor in good health and CMV-seronegative. Sequenced sample: PBMCs.

In nucleotides, the sequence is TGCGCCAGCAGCCAAGAGGAAGGGGGCTCCTACGAGCAGTACTTC. This translates into CASSQEEGGSYEQYF. The V and J genes are TRBV4-3 and TRBJ2-7, and TRBD1 may be the D gene, going by 6 matching bases. The trim is 0 bases for V and 0 bases for J, with a gap of 9 bases between the germline ends. From the germline V gene, CDR1 is LGHNA and CDR2 is YSLEER. There are 15 amino acids in the CDR3, from cysteine to phenylalanine inclusive. The retained sequence is limited to the CDR3, 45 bases, with the frame set at the first base.